This is a list of T cell receptor beta chains from one sample in a study of identical twins. MiXCR was run by TCRdb on the 5' RACE reads, yielding one entry per CDR3 protein. The sample records some 1,700,000 distinct CDR3 sequences, around a third being singletons. Sequenced input: cord blood. The receptors here all came from a newborn girl in good health. Each CDR3 is given with its conserved first and last residue. The D gene is left open where the match is weak. Expanded clones are given a class, and other clones once, few, many or no size at all.

D gene | J gene | clone size | V gene | CDR3 length | CDR3 protein | CDR3 DNA
NA | TRBJ1-3 | NA | TRBV6-5 | 13 | CASSYIGAITIYF | TGTGCCAGCAGTTACATCGGCGCTATCACCATATATTTT
NA | TRBJ1-1 | few | TRBV5-1 | 16 | CASSFPFRTVNTEAFF | TGCGCCAGCAGCTTCCCATTTAGGACCGTGAACACTGAAGCTTTCTTT
NA | TRBJ1-2 | many | TRBV6-6 | 10 | CASKEDGYTF | TGTGCCAGCAAAGAGGATGGCTACACCTTC
NA | TRBJ1-5 | NA | TRBV27 | 14 | CASSPLSGGSAQHF | TGTGCCAGCAGTCCCCTTTCCGGAGGGTCGGCCCAGCATTTT
NA | TRBJ2-4 | few | TRBV4-2 | 14 | CASSQEEYANIQYF | TGTGCCAGCAGCCAAGAGGAGTACGCAAACATTCAGTACTTC
TRBD1 | TRBJ2-7 | NA | TRBV5-1 | 15 | CASSFLTGGVYEQYF | TGCGCCAGCAGCTTTCTGACAGGGGGGGTATACGAGCAGTACTTC
NA | TRBJ1-2 | NA | TRBV6-1 | 14 | CASSEATVNYGYTF | TGTGCCAGCAGTGAAGCGACAGTTAACTATGGCTACACCTTC
NA | TRBJ2-5 | NA | TRBV20-1 | 15 | CSARGTVFYHQEQYF | TGCAGTGCTAGAGGAACCGTCTTTTACCACCAAGAGCAGTACTTC
TRBD1 | TRBJ1-1 | NA | TRBV6-6 | 15 | CASRWTGAMNTEAFF | TGTGCCAGCAGGTGGACAGGGGCGATGAACACTGAAGCTTTCTTT
NA | TRBJ2-3 | few | TRBV28 | 15 | CASSYGRARPDTQYF | TGTGCCAGCAGTTATGGGCGAGCGAGGCCAGATACGCAGTATTTT
NA | TRBJ1-5 | few | TRBV5-6 | 13 | CASSLWPSQPQHF | TGTGCCAGCAGCTTATGGCCCTCTCAGCCCCAGCATTTT
NA | TRBJ2-7 | NA | TRBV6-1 | 14 | CAAAPFSNSYEQYF | TGTGCCGCAGCCCCCTTTTCTAACTCCTACGAGCAGTACTTC
NA | TRBJ1-6 | NA | TRBV10-3 | 13 | CAISVADNSPLHF | TGTGCCATCAGTGTTGCAGATAATTCACCCCTCCACTTT
TRBD2 | TRBJ2-7 | NA | TRBV20-1 | 14 | CSARIEGLAREQYF | TGCAGTGCTAGAATAGAAGGACTAGCTCGCGAGCAGTACTTC
NA | TRBJ1-5 | NA | TRBV28 | 15 | CASTSSGRRNQPQHF | TGTGCCAGCACCTCCTCAGGACGGCGCAATCAGCCCCAGCATTTT
TRBD1 | TRBJ2-5 | NA | TRBV7-9 | 15 | CASSSTGGSRETQYF | TGTGCCAGCAGCTCGACAGGGGGCAGTCGAGAGACCCAGTACTTC
TRBD2 | TRBJ2-7 | NA | TRBV9 | 16 | CASSVADASGTYEQYF | TGTGCCAGCAGCGTAGCTGATGCTAGCGGGACCTACGAGCAGTACTTC
TRBD1 | TRBJ1-2 | few | TRBV7-9 | 18 | CASGSTRDRGRENYGYTF | TGTGCCAGCGGATCTACCCGGGACAGGGGGCGGGAAAACTATGGCTACACCTTC
TRBD1 | TRBJ2-1 | NA | TRBV6-2/TRBV6-3 | 14 | CASSFGDRDDEQFF | TGTGCCAGCAGTTTTGGGGACAGGGATGATGAGCAGTTCTTC
TRBD2 | TRBJ2-2 | NA | TRBV5-1 | 17 | CASSLLGSLAGSGELFF | TGCGCCAGCAGCTTGCTGGGGTCTCTAGCGGGAAGCGGGGAGCTGTTTTTT
NA | TRBJ1-2 | NA | TRBV20-1 | 12 | CSARDGVSGYTF | TGCAGTGCTAGAGATGGGGTCAGTGGCTACACCTTC
TRBD2 | TRBJ2-7 | few | TRBV20-1 | 12 | CSAMGLVGEQYF | TGCAGTGCTATGGGACTAGTTGGCGAGCAGTACTTC
NA | TRBJ1-2 | few | TRBV10-3 | 15 | CAIIKDPLLNYGYTF | TGTGCCATCATCAAGGACCCACTCCTTAACTATGGCTACACCTTC
TRBD1 | TRBJ1-2 | few | TRBV6-5 | 15 | CASSYRTGARYGYTF | TGTGCCAGCAGTTACCGTACAGGGGCGCGCTATGGCTACACCTTC
TRBD2 | TRBJ2-3 | NA | TRBV20-1 | 15 | CSARGVAGSTDTQYF | TGCAGTGCTAGAGGGGTAGCGGGTAGCACAGATACGCAGTATTTT
NA | TRBJ2-3 | NA | TRBV6-6 | 14 | CASRALDSTDTQYF | TGTGCCAGCAGGGCCTTGGACAGCACAGATACGCAGTATTTT
NA | TRBJ2-3 | NA | TRBV4-1 | 14 | CASSLSPATDTQYF | TGCGCCAGCAGCCTTAGTCCGGCCACAGATACGCAGTATTTT
NA | TRBJ2-5 | many | TRBV6-6 | 15 | CASSSFTGFQETQYF | TGTGCCAGCAGTTCCTTTACAGGGTTCCAAGAGACCCAGTACTTC
TRBD1 | TRBJ2-3 | NA | TRBV7-2 | 17 | CASSLRADRVGTDTQYF | TGTGCCAGCAGCTTGAGAGCAGACAGGGTAGGGACAGATACACAGTATTTT
NA | TRBJ1-5 | few | TRBV20-1 | 13 | CSVMAQVGTPQHF | TGCAGTGTTATGGCACAGGTGGGGACGCCCCAGCATTTT
NA | TRBJ2-7 | NA | TRBV6-5 | 15 | CASSSRGEVYDEQYF | TGTGCCAGCAGTTCACGGGGCGAAGTTTACGACGAGCAGTACTTC
TRBD2 | TRBJ2-7 | NA | TRBV7-9 | 11 | CASRGGHEQYF | TGTGCCAGCCGGGGGGGGCACGAGCAGTACTTC
NA | TRBJ2-1 | NA | TRBV3-1 | 15 | CASSQGRAPHNEQFF | TGTGCCAGCAGCCAAGGTCGAGCGCCCCACAATGAGCAGTTCTTC
NA | TRBJ1-5 | few | TRBV3-1 | 15 | CASSQNAGPSQPQHF | TGTGCCAGCAGCCAAAACGCAGGCCCCAGTCAGCCCCAGCATTTT
NA | TRBJ1-2 | few | TRBV7-9 | 13 | CASSLIEDIGYTF | TGTGCCAGCAGCTTAATAGAAGACATCGGCTACACCTTC
NA | TRBJ2-5 | few | TRBV4-2 | 15 | CASSQEASGQETQYF | TGTGCCAGCAGCCAAGAAGCCAGCGGCCAAGAGACCCAGTACTTC
NA | TRBJ2-5 | once | TRBV5-1 | 13 | CASSLGPNGEQYF | TGCGCCAGCAGCTTGGGACCCAACGGTGAGCAGTACTTC
TRBD1 | TRBJ2-3 | NA | TRBV28 | 14 | CASSYGQAQDTQYF | TGTGCCAGCAGTTACGGACAGGCTCAAGATACGCAGTATTTT
TRBD2 | TRBJ2-3 | few | TRBV29-1 | 17 | CSVVSGGHRYDTDTQYF | TGCAGCGTTGTTAGCGGGGGGCACAGATACGACACAGATACGCAGTATTTT
TRBD2 | TRBJ2-7 | few | TRBV12-3/TRBV12-4 | 16 | CASSLGLAGGENEQYF | TGTGCCAGCAGTTTGGGGCTAGCGGGAGGAGAGAACGAGCAGTACTTC
NA | TRBJ2-3 | NA | TRBV28 | 15 | CASRVYGQFTDTQYF | TGTGCCAGCAGAGTGTACGGGCAGTTCACAGATACGCAGTATTTT
NA | TRBJ1-2 | few | TRBV20-1 | 12 | CSARFPRYGYTF | TGCAGTGCTAGATTCCCCCGGTATGGCTACACCTTC
NA | TRBJ2-1 | NA | TRBV18 | 16 | CASSPRGRGLYNEQFF | TGTGCCAGCTCACCCCGAGGCAGGGGACTATACAATGAGCAGTTCTTC
TRBD2 | TRBJ2-1 | NA | TRBV20-1 | 14 | CSTPAGGPHNEQFF | TGCAGTACTCCAGCGGGAGGGCCCCACAATGAGCAGTTCTTC
TRBD2 | TRBJ2-1 | NA | TRBV28 | 15 | CASSSQREAANEQFF | TGTGCCAGCAGTTCCCAGCGGGAGGCGGCCAATGAGCAGTTCTTC
NA | TRBJ1-1 | NA | TRBV4-2 | 15 | CASSTTGSLGTEAFF | TGTGCCAGCAGCACCACAGGGAGTTTGGGCACTGAAGCTTTCTTT
NA | TRBJ2-7 | few | TRBV5-6 | 15 | CASSLWGVFSYEQYF | TGTGCCAGCAGCTTGTGGGGGGTTTTCTCCTACGAGCAGTACTTC
NA | TRBJ1-4 | NA | TRBV7-2 | 16 | CASSLARSATNEKLFF | TGTGCCAGCAGCTTAGCCAGGTCTGCAACTAATGAAAAACTGTTTTTT
NA | TRBJ2-1 | NA | TRBV9 | 14 | CASSVGGYQETQFF | TGTGCCAGCAGCGTAGGCGGATACCAAGAGACCCAGTTCTTC
TRBD1 | TRBJ1-5 | few | TRBV24-1 | 16 | CATRRPGQGYNQPQHF | TGTGCCACCAGACGTCCGGGACAGGGGTATAATCAGCCCCAGCATTTT
TRBD1 | TRBJ2-1 | NA | TRBV24-1 | 15 | CATSGRGQGDGEQFF | TGTGCCACCAGTGGACGGGGACAGGGGGATGGTGAGCAGTTCTTC
NA | TRBJ1-5 | NA | TRBV6-1 | 15 | CASSRPTVSNQPQHF | TGTGCCAGCAGTCGCCCGACAGTTAGCAATCAGCCCCAGCATTTT
TRBD2 | TRBJ2-7 | few | TRBV3-1 | 16 | CASSPGTSGAVNEQYF | TGTGCCAGCAGTCCCGGGACTAGCGGGGCGGTCAATGAGCAGTACTTC
NA | TRBJ1-2 | NA | TRBV20-1 | 12 | CSARDLRTGYTF | TGCAGTGCTAGAGATTTACGGACTGGCTACACCTTC
TRBD2 | TRBJ2-7 | NA | TRBV5-6 | 15 | CASSGLAESSYEQYF | TGTGCCAGCAGCGGACTAGCCGAGAGCTCCTACGAGCAGTACTTC
TRBD2 | TRBJ2-5 | few | TRBV7-2 | 16 | CASSLALAGRQETQYF | TGTGCCAGCAGCTTAGCACTAGCGGGGAGACAAGAGACCCAGTACTTC